This T cell receptor beta chain was profiled in a study of cytomegalovirus exposure and HLA in healthy donors (dated by TCRdb to the late 2010s). About the full investigation: An earlier analysis of several hundred of the donors reported 276 Gb of sequence data and around 120 million unique TCR beta sequences obtained from approximately 180 million T cells. The study aimed to test whether signatures of past pathogen exposure could be identified by cataloging public T cell receptors. Donor age, sex, ethnicity and CMV serostatus were collected together with the repertoire data. The number of typed donors differed by locus: roughly 629-640 for A, B, C, DRB1 and DQB1; 522 for DQA1; some 590 for DPA1; and roughly 450 for DPB1. In a later analysis, previously published TCR beta repertoires from several hundred donors were re-analyzed and high-resolution HLA genotyping was added so that TCR occurrence patterns could be studied. Several DR-DQ haplotypes were treated as single units for association and clustering because of strong linkage in the cohort. A separate validation cohort of approximately 130 different subjects was used in addition to the roughly 670-subject first cohort. Approximately 300 gigabases of sequencing data and around 85 million unique TCR sequences made up an early release that covered approximately 650 HLA-typed donors. All discovery cohort repertoires had been generated on a single sequencing platform. The study used immunosequencing to profile the T cell repertoires of 670 or so subjects and linked those repertoires to cytomegalovirus serostatus. Genome-wide SNP genotypes for about 55% of the 666 donors were used in a later genetic analysis, which treated that subset as a discovery cohort. Among 300 to 500 genotyped donors of the cohort, an average of around 220,000 unique TCR beta nucleotide sequences was sequenced per donor, of which about 19% were non-productive. Class I and class II HLA loci were covered by the typing at four-digit resolution. Of the approximately 370 genotyped donors, roughly 80% were placed in the genetic ancestry cluster associated with self-reported Caucasian donors. To decide whether each TCR beta V gene segment behaved as functional or pseudogenic, an earlier analysis of nearly 600 of the donors relied on high-throughput TCR beta sequencing. To predict cytomegalovirus infection status, the study combined high-throughput TCR immunosequencing, statistical association of individual TCRs with disease status, and machine learning. Rather than drawing on any new phenotypic data, the later analysis identified candidate immune exposures from TCR beta sequences and the way those sequences occurred across donors.

The library was obtained by the immunoSEQ multiplex PCR assay. A mixture of 60 forward primers for TCR Vbeta segments and 13 reverse primers for TCR Jbeta segments was used in the multiplex PCR. The CDR3 region of rearranged TCR beta genes was amplified from genomic DNA with a multiplex PCR assay. Amplified TCR beta libraries were sequenced as 87-base-pair reads on the Illumina HiSeq System. The original methods were these. Across the 500 to 850 repertoires, a later analysis counted 78 million or so unique TCR beta chains, around 11 million of which were shared by at least two donors. Raw reads were error-corrected and collapsed into unique sequences with a nearest-neighbor algorithm that merged closely related sequences to remove PCR and sequencing errors. V, D and J gene segments were assigned by aligning CDR3 sequences to IMGT reference sequences. Each retained sequence needed at least a six-nucleotide match to both a V gene segment and a J gene segment. Rearrangements were called productive when the CDR3 lacked stop codons and stayed in frame with V and J; all others were non-productive. CDR3 was defined by IMGT convention, running from the second conserved V-encoded cysteine to the conserved J-encoded phenylalanine. The earlier analysis of approximately 500 of the donors excluded sequences that lacked an unambiguous match to a single V gene segment. In an earlier analysis of several hundred of the donors, V segments were called functional above 56.7% productive rearrangements and were called segregating when the between-donor standard deviation exceeded 5%. A statistical classification framework was built to diagnose cytomegalovirus status from the catalog of TCR beta chain sequences. In a later analysis, TCR nucleotide sequences were compared against IMGT/GENE-DB human TR gene sequences so that V and J genes could be assigned. In a later analysis, CDR3 sequences and most-parsimonious VDJ recombination scenarios were assigned using the TCRdist pipeline. In a later analysis, each TCR beta chain was defined by its CDR3 amino acid sequence together with its V-gene family, and reads without a unique V-gene family were excluded. In a later analysis, fewer than 600 highly shared, low-generation-probability nucleotide sequences were removed to address suspected cross-contamination and a sequencing artifact. For each public chain, a later analysis derived a clonal expansion index from normalized ranks of inferred template counts within each repertoire. In a later analysis, generation probabilities were computed with a VDJ recombination model fitted to out-of-frame rearrangements, and the resulting probabilities were checked against IGoR. In a later analysis, hypergeometric tests were used to score TCR-TCR, TCR-HLA and TCR-CMV co-occurrence, with a repertoire-size bias correction applied to TCR pairs. In a later analysis, false discovery rates were estimated by permuting HLA or CMV assignments 20 times. A later analysis grouped co-occurring TCRs with DBSCAN, adding TCRdist sequence similarity when clustering within HLA-allele-positive subsets. For co-occurrence clustering, repertoires with fewer than 30,000 or more than 120,000 public chains were excluded, along with a handful of repertoires with anomalous nucleotide sharing. Imported from immuneACCESS, the table was reduced by TCRdb to in-frame sequences with V and J called. These copies leave out some clones; in studies compared against another copy, an unresolved V gene accounts for under half, and the cause of the remainder is not known. D and trimming come from the DNA, and the V and J calls and clone size come from that table. The sample data list approximately 190,000 clones, and approximately 80% of these were observed just once. The ten largest clones take up 0.08% to 0.1% of the sample.

Overall study results and their limits: Correlated functional status among segregating V segments might be attributable to linkage disequilibrium, but an unknown experimental factor could not be ruled out. Several of the top co-occurrence clusters appeared to be linked to parvovirus B19, influenza, CMV and Epstein-Barr virus, according to a later analysis. When HLA alleles, especially DR and DQ, strongly co-occurred, TCR associations were difficult to assign to individual alleles. A later analysis found that TCR association rates varied across HLA loci, with DRB1 alleles showing the most associated TCRs and HLA-C alleles the fewest. The sequencing pipeline was judged likely to have produced a cluster of highly shared sequence variants as a technical artifact. In vitro tests confirmed that a few of the cytomegalovirus-associated TCR beta chains recognize cytomegalovirus antigens. The presence/absence analyses assumed that sequencing depth was roughly uniform across donors, and that assumption may not be true. The study listed 164 TCR beta chains as associated with cytomegalovirus. The classifier was reported to diagnose cytomegalovirus status with high specificity and sensitivity in both the original cohort and the validation cohort. In an earlier analysis of some 640 of the donors, most TCR beta V segments were observed in productive rearrangements about 87% or about 30% of the time, broadly matching IMGT annotations. HLA typing was unavailable for some donors at each locus, so association tests used only the typed subset. In a later analysis, 16,951 TCR beta sequences were associated with specific HLA alleles at a false discovery rate of 0.05. A later genetic analysis reported fewer N-insertions in productive TCRs among donors in an Asian-associated ancestry cluster than the approximately 670-donor mean. The only immune exposure information available for the cohort was CMV serostatus. Compared with equally common non-associated chains, HLA-associated TCR beta chains in a later analysis were more clonally expanded and had lower generation probabilities. According to the authors, the approach could potentially be generalized to other disease states and immunological phenotypes. According to a later analysis, most CMV-associated TCR beta chains appeared to be HLA-restricted, and the HLA associations seemed to be driven largely by CMV exposure. A further reported finding was that TCR beta sequences accurately predicted the HLA-A and HLA-B alleles for most subjects in the first cohort. Most TCR sequences were observed very rarely across donors, whereas some public TCRs were present in many individuals. The earlier analysis of 587 of the donors excluded 15 to 20 rarely observed V segments, including chromosome 9 orphons, because counts were too low. V-gene and J-gene trimming of TCR beta chains was associated with a missense DCLRE1C variant in a later genetic analysis, and the association was replicated in an independent cohort. In this cohort, only TCR beta chains were sequenced, and detectable features were limited by the absence of alpha or paired-chain data.

Points on this clone: Which antigen it targets is not known. No quality values exist for individual bases; no much larger clone is one base distant.

The cohort was made up of around 720 healthy bone marrow donors. All cohort members were sampled while nominally healthy, although unrecorded immune exposures were likely present. The donor tested CMV seronegative, placing the donor among the 300 to 450 seronegative members of the cohort. Every donor gave a peripheral blood sample, and the peripheral blood mononuclear cells from that sample were used for TCR beta sequencing. Genomic DNA was extracted from the blood cell samples with the Qiagen DNeasy Blood Extraction Kit. Sequenced: PBMCs. This clonotype was sampled from a boy aged 2 to 10 in good health and CMV-seronegative.

The CDR3 protein sequence reads: CASSQDPAGVAYNSPLHF. The base sequence is TGCGCCAGCAGCCAAGATCCGGCAGGGGTCGCCTATAATTCACCCCTCCACTTT. The rearrangement combines TRBV4-3 with TRBJ1-6; a weak D assignment points to TRBD1 (6 bases agree). The CDR3 numbers 18 residues from cysteine through phenylalanine. Solely the CDR3 DNA is kept, with 54 bases framed from the first base. The V end loses 0 bases and the J end loses 2 bases, and a stretch of 14 bases separates them. Looking up the germline V gene yields CDR1 LGHNA and CDR2 YSLEER.